The entry below gives a single TCR beta chain sequence along with its context. The target antigen is unknown. The data are from a study of T cells in Graves' hyperthyroidism and ophthalmopathy. Broader study findings: Ophthalmopathy was model-predicted a median roughly 6.5 months pre-onset.

Template material for amplifying TCR beta CDR3 regions consisted of RNA transcripts. The HTBI primer set drove a first-round RT-PCR of the TCR CDR3. TCRdb recomputed calls from the multiplex PCR reads with MiXCR, one row per CDR3 protein. The sample shows hundreds of thousands of distinct CDR3 sequences, about 25% of them seen only once. In patients aged 18 to 65, hyperthyroidism was newly diagnosed, with duration under 2 months. Used for diagnoses were clinical symptoms, serum thyroxine and TRAb, thyroid ultrasound and orbital computed tomography. Germline lookup yields CDR1 SGHTA and CDR2 FQGNSA. The CDR3 loop spans 13 amino acids. V was clipped by 10 bases and J by 0 bases, with 10 bases between them.

This chain connects TRBV7-2 to TRBJ2-1, with a tentative D call TRBD1 (5 bases). Sequencing used blood. The sequence was obtained from a man between 45 and 60 years old with Graves' hyperthyroidism. This CDR3 reads CATAGFSYNEQFF. For the CDR3, the DNA is TGTGCCACCGCAGGGTTCTCCTACAATGAGCAGTTCTTC.